The 14 T cell receptor beta chains reported below all come from one sample, sequenced in a study of T cells after yellow fever vaccination. A single record per CDR3 protein comes from TCRdb applying MiXCR to the 5' RACE reads. The sample yields just over 300,000 distinct CDR3 sequences, more than 3% seen once. The sequenced sample was PBMCs, obtained on the day of the yellow fever booster vaccination. The origin of the receptors is a man aged 18 to 29 who received the YFV17D yellow fever vaccine.

This clonotype was detected a few times. The V gene is TRBV7-8, the J gene TRBJ2-3; the D call may be TRBD1 or TRBD2 (5 bases each). The CDR3 extends over 13 amino acids. Deletions cut 5 bases from V and 6 bases from J, with 12 bases between. The germline V gene has CDR1 SGHVS and CDR2 FQNEAQ. In DNA, the CDR3 is TGTGCCAGCAGCCCTAGCAAGGGGGATACGCAGTATTTT. Translated: CASSPSKGDTQYF.

The chain uses TRBV19 and TRBJ1-5, with a weak D call TRBD1 (5 bases). V lost 3 bases and J lost 6, with 15 bases in between. CDR3 length: 15 residues. Germline V gives CDR1 LNHDA, CDR2 SQIVND (reference sequence). CDR3: CASSMSRGRGQPQHF. CDR3 in DNA: TGTGCCAGTAGTATGTCGCGGGGACGCGGTCAGCCCCAGCATTTT.

This clonotype was found many times. Here the CDR3 reads CSAPQGGTDTQYF. DNA of the CDR3: TGCAGCGCCCCACAGGGTGGCACAGATACGCAGTATTTT. The chain couples TRBV29-1 to TRBJ2-3; TRBD1 is a possible D gene (6 bases). The CDR3 is 13 residues long. In germline, CDR1 is SQVTM, CDR2 ANQGSEA. The V end lost 7 bases, the J end lost 1 base, and 12 bases lay between the germline ends.

This clonotype was recorded at least ten times. V usage is TRBV5-1 and J usage is TRBJ2-1; a weak D match, TRBD2 (5 bases). Germline CDR1 reads SGHRS; CDR2 reads YFSETQ. This CDR3 comprises 12 residues. The V end lost 4 bases, the J end lost 15 bases, and 17 bases lay between the germline ends. The CDR3 DNA reads TGCGCCAGCAGCGAGGACTTGATGGAGAGGTTCTTC. Translation: CASSEDLMERFF.

The chain employs TRBV5-1 and TRBJ2-7; 7 nucleotides agree with TRBD2. The CDR3 loop spans 13 amino acids. Per germline, CDR1 SGHRS and CDR2 YFSETQ. The V and J ends lost 5 bases and 4 bases, in that order; junction bases with no gene match: 6. The chain's CDR3 is CASSTGGVYEQYF. In DNA form, the CDR3 reads TGCGCCAGCAGTACGGGGGGAGTTTACGAGCAGTACTTC. Drawing the rest from reference TRBV5-1 and TRBJ2-7, the complete variable domain is KAGVTQTPRYLIKTRGQQVTLSCSPISGHRSVSWYQQTPGQGLQFLFEYFSETQRNKGNFPGRFSGRQFSNSRSEMNVSTLELGDSALYLCASSTGGVYEQYFGPGTRLTVT.

This clonotype came up many times. The chain couples TRBV5-1 to TRBJ1-2; D possibly corresponds to TRBD1 (6 bases). V was pared by 0 bases and J by 7 bases, with 19 bases between. Germline CDR1 SGHRS, CDR2 YFSETQ. The CDR3 runs 16 residues. The CDR3 DNA follows: TGCGCCAGCAGCTTGGACAGGGAGCCCGGGCTATCTGGCTACACCTTC. It encodes CASSLDREPGLSGYTF.

Here the CDR3 reads CASSRGTGYYGYTF. The CDR3 nucleotides are TGTGCCAGTAGTAGGGGGACAGGGTACTATGGCTACACCTTC. The rearrangement joins TRBV19 to TRBJ1-2, with 9 bases lining up with TRBD1. The CDR3 sequence is 14 residues long. The germline gives CDR1 LNHDA, CDR2 SQIVND (reference sequence). Trimming cost V 4 bases and J 3 bases; bases outside gene matches: 3.

Many counts were recorded for this clonotype. The chain has TRBV19 and TRBJ1-2, with TRBD1 matching over 7 bases. The CDR3 spans 17 residues. V was pared by 4 bases and J by 8 bases, with 19 bases of the junction left unmatched. Germline CDR1 and CDR2: LNHDA and SQIVND (reference sequence). In DNA form, the CDR3 reads TGTGCCAGTAGTAGATCCGGGACAGCCTTTGCCCTACGCGGCTACACCTTC. This codes for CASSRSGTAFALRGYTF. Together with reference TRBV19 and TRBJ1-2, the CDR3 gives the full variable domain: DGGITQSPKYLFRKEGQNVTLSCEQNLNHDAMYWYRQDPGQGLRLIYYSQIVNDFQKGDIAEGYSVSREKKESFPLTVTSAQKNPTAFYLCASSRSGTAFALRGYTFGSGTRLTVV.

The table lists this clonotype with many counts. The rearrangement links TRBV18 to TRBJ2-3; 8 bases line up with TRBD2. The germline V gene encodes CDR1 KGHSH and CDR2 LQKENI. V was pared by 4 bases and J by 0 bases, with 12 bases of the junction left unmatched. The CDR3 extends over 18 amino acids. The CDR3 region is CASSLEGGGNPSTDTQYF. The DNA of the CDR3 is TGTGCCAGCTCACTCGAAGGCGGGGGGAACCCTAGCACAGATACGCAGTATTTT.

This clonotype was seen a single time. V gene TRBV19 combines with J gene TRBJ2-3; 9 nucleotides agree with TRBD1. The CDR3 runs to 16 residues. Germline V gene data show CDR1 as LNHDA and CDR2 as SQIVND (reference sequence). V lost 6 bases to trimming and J lost 3 bases; unmatched junction nucleotides: 10. This CDR3 is CASRIFGTGTTDTQYF. The CDR3 DNA is TGTGCCAGTAGAATTTTCGGGACAGGGACAACAGATACGCAGTATTTT. The full variable domain, its missing parts supplied by reference TRBV19 and TRBJ2-3, is DGGITQSPKYLFRKEGQNVTLSCEQNLNHDAMYWYRQDPGQGLRLIYYSQIVNDFQKGDIAEGYSVSREKKESFPLTVTSAQKNPTAFYLCASRIFGTGTTDTQYFGPGTRLTVL.

Ten or more counts support this clonotype. This chain connects TRBV12-3 or TRBV12-4 to TRBJ2-5; the match to TRBD2 covers 12 bases. Losses at the gene ends were 6 bases for V and 5 bases for J; bases not matched to a gene: 7. This CDR3 comprises 15 residues. CDR3 nucleotides: TGTGCCAGCAGACCTCGGACTAGCGGGGATGAGACCCAGTACTTC. Translated, it gives CASRPRTSGDETQYF.

This clonotype turned up a few times. The rearrangement joins TRBV5-6 to TRBJ1-6; D may be TRBD1 (6 bases). Between the trimmed V and J ends, which lost 4 bases and 3 bases, there was a span of 11 bases. This CDR3 is 15 amino acids long. Germline CDR1 reads SGHDT; CDR2 reads YYEEEE. CDR3 sequence: CASSPEGGYNSPLHF. The CDR3 DNA reads as TGTGCCAGCAGCCCGGAGGGGGGCTATAATTCACCCCTCCACTTT. Supplemented by reference TRBV5-6 and TRBJ1-6, the full variable domain reads DAGVTQSPTHLIKTRGQQVTLRCSPKSGHDTVSWYQQALGQGPQFIFQYYEEEERQRGNFPDRFSGHQFPNYSSELNVNALLLGDSALYLCASSPEGGYNSPLHFGNGTRLTVT.

This clonotype was seen a few times. A read error may produce the germline difference seen at one junction end. V usage is TRBV28 and J usage is TRBJ2-1; D not certain. There are 12 residues in the CDR3. In germline, CDR1 is MDHEN, CDR2 SYDVKM. The chain's CDR3 is CASSPRAVERFF. CDR3 DNA sequence: TGTGCCAGCAGCCCTAGGGCTGTTGAGCGGTTCTTC.

Ten or more counts support this clonotype. J is TRBJ2-7 and V is TRBV4-1; the D is unclear. CDR3 length: 14 amino acids. The V end lost 1 base, the J end lost 7 bases, and 14 bases lay between the germline ends. CDR1 MGHRA and CDR2 YSYEKL come from the germline V gene. In nucleotides, the CDR3 is TGCGCCAGCAGCCAAGCCCTGACAACTGGGGAGCAGTACGTC. Amino acids: CASSQALTTGEQYV.